The T cell receptor (beta chain) described here comes from a study of regulatory T cells in long-lasting Graves disease. Time point noted: persistent/refractory GD, antithyroid drugs over 5 years with positive TRAb. Construction of the TCR library relied on RNA isolated from PBMCs. This clonotype was seen repeatedly, ten times or more. An end of the junction does not agree with germline; a read error may underlie this. In germline, CDR1 is SGHRS, CDR2 YFSETQ. The CDR3 runs 14 residues. According to the study, TCR beta libraries were built with iRepertoire HTBI primers and CDR3-region Arm-PCR. Each CDR3 protein gets one entry after TCRdb re-called the multiplex PCR reads with MiXCR. The table includes 650,000 to 850,000 distinct CDR3 sequences, around 30% detected once.

The sequence was obtained from a female donor with Graves disease. Sequenced here: peripheral blood mononuclear cells (PBMCs), sampled when the disease was refractory, from a patient treated with antithyroid drugs. J is TRBJ1-2 and V is TRBV5-1, with 7 bases aligning to TRBD1. The CDR3 reads CASSLDRASYGYTF. The DNA of the CDR3 is TGTGCCAGCAGCTTAGACAGGGCAAGCTATGGCTACACCTTC. Together with reference TRBV5-1 and TRBJ1-2, the CDR3 gives the full variable domain: KAGVTQTPRYLIKTRGQQVTLSCSPISGHRSVSWYQQTPGQGLQFLFEYFSETQRNKGNFPGRFSGRQFSNSRSEMNVSTLELGDSALYLCASSLDRASYGYTFGSGTRLTVV.